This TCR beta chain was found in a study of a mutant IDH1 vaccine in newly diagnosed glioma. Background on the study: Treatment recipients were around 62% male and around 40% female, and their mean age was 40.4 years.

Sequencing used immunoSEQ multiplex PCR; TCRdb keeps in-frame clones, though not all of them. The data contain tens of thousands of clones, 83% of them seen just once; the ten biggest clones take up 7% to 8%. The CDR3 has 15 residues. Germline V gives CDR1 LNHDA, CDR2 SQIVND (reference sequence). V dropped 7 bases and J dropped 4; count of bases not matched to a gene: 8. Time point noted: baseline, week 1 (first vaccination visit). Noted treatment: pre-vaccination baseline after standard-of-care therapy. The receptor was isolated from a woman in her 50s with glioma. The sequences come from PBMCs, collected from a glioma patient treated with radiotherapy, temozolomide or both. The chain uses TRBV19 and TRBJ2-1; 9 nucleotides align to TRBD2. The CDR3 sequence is CASTGRRGGYNEQFF. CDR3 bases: TGTGCCAGTACCGGTCGGCGGGGGGGATACAATGAGCAGTTCTTC.